This T cell receptor (beta chain) was recovered during a study of OX40 agonist ivuxolimab in advanced cancers. Study at large: The drug used for patients, ivuxolimab, was an agonistic anti-OX40 (CD134) antibody. Those treated in dose escalation had hepatocellular carcinoma, melanoma, renal cell cancer or head and neck cancer. Two cutaneous melanoma patients and one hepatocellular carcinoma patient, three in all, had partial responses.

Repertoires were generated with immunoSEQ multiplex PCR, while TCRdb's copy carries only in-frame clones and drops some. This table has about 69,000 clones, 89% appearing once. Blood specimens came from baseline, cycle 4 day 1, and cycle 7 day 1. The TCR was taken from an adult with an advanced solid tumor such as melanoma, head and neck, liver or kidney cancer. The specimen was CD4+ or CD8+ T cells sorted from blood, collected in a trial of the OX40 agonist ivuxolimab.

CDR3 DNA: TGTGCCAGCAGCTCCCGGGACAAGGGAAATCAGCCCCAGCATTTT. Residues: CASSSRDKGNQPQHF. This chain joins TRBV7-7 and TRBJ1-5, with a tentative D call TRBD1 (6 bases). The length of the CDR3 is 15 residues. V shed 4 bases and J shed 4 bases, with 14 bases lying between them. CDR1 is SSHAT and CDR2 is FNYEAQ in the germline V gene (reference sequence).